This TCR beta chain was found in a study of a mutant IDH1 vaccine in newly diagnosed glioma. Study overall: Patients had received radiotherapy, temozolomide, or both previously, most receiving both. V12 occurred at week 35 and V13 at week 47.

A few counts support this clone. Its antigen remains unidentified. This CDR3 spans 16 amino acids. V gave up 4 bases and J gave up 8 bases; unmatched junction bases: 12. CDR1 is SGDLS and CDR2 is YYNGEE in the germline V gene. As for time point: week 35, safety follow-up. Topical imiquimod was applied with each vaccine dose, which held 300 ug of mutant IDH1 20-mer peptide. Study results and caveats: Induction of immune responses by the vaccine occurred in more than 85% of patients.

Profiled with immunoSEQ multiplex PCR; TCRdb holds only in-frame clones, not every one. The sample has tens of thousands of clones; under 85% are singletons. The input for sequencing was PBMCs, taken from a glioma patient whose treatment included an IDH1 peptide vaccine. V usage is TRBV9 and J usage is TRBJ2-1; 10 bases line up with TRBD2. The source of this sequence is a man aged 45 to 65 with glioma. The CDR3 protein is CASSIGASGGRDEQFF. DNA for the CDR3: TGTGCCAGCAGCATCGGGGCTAGCGGGGGAAGGGATGAGCAGTTCTTC.